These 12 T cell receptor beta chains were sequenced from one sample in a study of spatial heterogeneity in lung cancer. Time point noted: sample taken at primary tumor resection. TCRdb fed the 5' RACE reads into MiXCR, producing one record per CDR3 protein. The sample contains almost 4,500 distinct CDR3 sequences, about 5.9% of which appear only once. Which antigens these TCRs recognize remains unknown. Study outcomes and limitations: Counts of expanded alpha and beta TCRs within tumors tracked the tumor nonsynonymous mutation count.

Sample: lung tumor tissue, taken at surgery. The receptor set was obtained from a male donor with early-stage non-small cell lung cancer.

The CDR3 spells CASSQEGWGAGYSPLHF. Here the CDR3 DNA reads TGTGCCAGCAGCCAAGAAGGATGGGGGGCAGGCTACTCACCCCTCCACTTT. The chain uses TRBV3-1 and TRBJ1-6; D is perhaps TRBD1 (6 bases). Germline values: CDR1 LGHDT, CDR2 YNNKEL (reference sequence). This CDR3 is 17 amino acids long. V lost 0 bases, J lost 10 bases, and 19 bases lay in between.

This chain uses TRBV10-2 with TRBJ2-1; D remains unclear. Between the trimmed V and J ends, which lost 6 bases and 0 bases, there was a span of 9 bases. The length of the CDR3 is 14 residues. Germline CDR1 is WSHSY and CDR2 is SAAADI. In nucleotides, the CDR3 is TGCGCCAGCAGGCCCCGGAGCTCCTACAATGAGCAGTTCTTC. Protein sequence: CASRPRSSYNEQFF.

This clonotype was seen only a few times. CDR3 coding DNA: TGTGCCAGCACCAGCGGGGGGACAGCCTCCTACGAGCAGTACTTC. This gives the protein CASTSGGTASYEQYF. This chain links TRBV6-2 or TRBV6-3 with TRBJ2-7; 9 nucleotides line up with TRBD2. Unmatched junction bases numbered 7, after V lost 7 bases and J lost 0 bases. CDR1 is MNHEY, CDR2 SVGEGT, per germline. CDR3 length: 15 amino acids.

This clonotype showed up many times. This sequence joins TRBV20-1 and TRBJ1-6, with unresolved D. CDR3 length equals 12 residues. Per the germline V gene, CDR1 is DFQATT and CDR2 is SNEGSKA (reference sequence). V lost 2 bases and J lost 7, with 6 bases in between. CDR3: CSARPGNSPLHF. The CDR3 DNA reads TGCAGTGCTAGACCGGGGAATTCACCCCTCCACTTT.

This clonotype was seen ten or more times. The chain joins TRBV25-1 to TRBJ2-1, with D possibly being TRBD2 (6 bases). The V and J ends lost 11 bases and 9 bases respectively, with 17 bases between them. CDR3 size: 12 residues. In germline, CDR1 is MGHDK, CDR2 SYGVNS. The CDR3 protein is CAGTGGDGEQFF. The CDR3 coding sequence is TGTGCCGGAACTGGAGGGGACGGTGAGCAGTTCTTC.

The chain is built from TRBV7-3 and TRBJ2-7, with 7 bases aligning to TRBD2. Germline V gene sequence: CDR1 SGHTA, CDR2 FQGTGA. There are 14 residues in the CDR3. V was clipped by 3 bases and J by 2 bases; unmatched bases: 4. The CDR3 nucleotides are TGTGCCAGCAGCTTCGCTAGCGGACCCTACGAGCAGTACTTC. It codes for CASSFASGPYEQYF.

This clonotype was counted many times. The rearrangement joins TRBV7-2 to TRBJ2-2; D gene uncertain. The V and J ends lost 1 base and 0 bases respectively, with 9 bases between them. Germline CDR1 SGHTA, CDR2 FQGNSA. The CDR3 runs 16 residues. The CDR3 DNA sequence: TGTGCCAGCAGCTTAGGTCCGGTGACGAACACCGGGGAGCTGTTTTTT. Its translation is CASSLGPVTNTGELFF. Looking up the rest from reference TRBV7-2 and TRBJ2-2 gives the full variable domain: GAGVSQSPSNKVTEKGKDVELRCDPISGHTALYWYRQSLGQGLEFLIYFQGNSAPDKSGLPSDRFSAERTGGSVSTLTIQRTQQEDSAVYLCASSLGPVTNTGELFFGEGSRLTVL.

This clonotype showed up just a few times. The V gene is TRBV30, the J gene TRBJ1-5; TRBD1 agrees at 8 bases. The germline CDR1 and CDR2 sequences are GTSNPN and SVGIG (reference sequence). Trimming at V came to 1 base and at J to 4 bases, leaving 9 bases not matched to a gene. The CDR3 loop spans 16 amino acids. The CDR3 coding sequence is TGTGCCTGGAGTGCAGGGGGCAGCCCTAAAAATCAGCCCCAGCATTTT. This sequence encodes CAWSAGGSPKNQPQHF.

Ten or more counts support this clonotype. V is TRBV28 and J is TRBJ2-6, with a possible D match to TRBD1 (6 bases). Germline CDR1 MDHEN, CDR2 SYDVKM. V gave up 5 bases and J gave up 1 base, with 9 bases separating them. The CDR3 spans 15 residues. The chain's CDR3 is CASSPRGSGANVLTF. CDR3 sequence (DNA): TGTGCCAGCAGTCCGAGGGGGTCTGGGGCCAACGTCCTGACTTTC.

This clonotype was counted many times. This sequence joins TRBV11-2 and TRBJ2-1; 8 bases match TRBD1. Per the germline V gene, CDR1 is SGHAT and CDR2 is FQNNGV. J was trimmed by 9 bases and V by 5 bases; bases with no gene match: 0. This CDR3 has 11 residues. The CDR3 reads CASSQGAEQFF. The CDR3 region has the DNA TGTGCCAGCAGCCAGGGGGCTGAGCAGTTCTTC.

With regard to this clonotype: Being one base from a much bigger clone, this may be a read error. This rearrangement joins TRBV3-1 to TRBJ2-7; no firm D call. The CDR3 totals 14 residues. The germline gives CDR1 LGHDT, CDR2 YNNKEL (reference sequence). Trimming took 1 base from V and 6 from J, leaving 13 bases between them. CDR3 DNA: TGTGCCAGCAGCCAAGGGTCGTGGATAGGCGAGCAGTACTTC. The encoded protein is CASSQGSWIGEQYF.

This clonotype showed up many times. The chain couples TRBV18 to TRBJ1-4, with D possibly matching TRBD1 (6 bases). CDR3 length equals 14 residues. Germline values: CDR1 KGHSH, CDR2 LQKENI. Deletions cut 6 bases from V and 3 bases from J, with 11 bases between. The CDR3 protein is CASSPGVANEKLFF. The CDR3 coding sequence is TGTGCCAGCTCGCCAGGGGTGGCTAATGAAAAACTGTTTTTT.